What follows describes a single TCR beta chain. The sample originates from a study of graft-versus-host responses after intestinal transplantation. Study context: Transplants given to recipients were multivisceral, liver-intestinal, or isolated intestinal.

Sequencing used immunoSEQ multiplex PCR; TCRdb keeps in-frame clones, though not all of them. Found here are over 60,000 clones, roughly 92% of them singletons; the top ten hold around 7%. Germline V gene data show CDR1 as SEHNR and CDR2 as FQNEAQ (reference sequence). The CDR3 sequence is 13 residues long. V lost 4 bases, J lost 6 bases, and 9 bases lay in between. This material consisted of bone marrow, taken approximately 100 weeks after intestinal transplantation. This TCR was sampled from a human patient who received an intestinal transplant, so some T cells may come from the graft donor. The V gene is TRBV7-9, the J gene TRBJ2-2; the D gene could be TRBD1 or TRBD2 (5 bases each). CDR3 sequence reads: CASSSEGSGELFF. The CDR3 DNA sequence: TGTGCCAGCAGCTCCGAGGGGTCCGGGGAGCTGTTTTTT.